In this sample, the clone carrying this T cell receptor beta chain turned up a few times. The antigen remains unidentified. The data originate from a study of T-cell memory formation after mild COVID-19. Study-level information: Most TCR clusters belonged to a single donor. Study-wide points: Clones that shrank (day 15 to 85) were balanced CD4/CD8, whereas later expanders leaned CD4+. Contracting CD4+ clones lay largely in CM and EM, with CD8+ ones residing in EMRA.

Germline V gives CDR1 SGHTA, CDR2 FQGNSA. The CDR3 consists of 13 residues. The germline V and J ends were trimmed by 5 bases and 1 base, with 8 bases remaining between them. TCRdb ran MiXCR on the 5' RACE reads and lists one entry per CDR3 protein. The top ten clones hold about 4% of a sample with roughly 250,000 distinct CDR3 sequences, roughly 15% of them seen once. The genes are TRBV7-2 and TRBJ2-5, with D unresolved. Sequencing used PBMCs or a T cell subset sorted from them (not recorded which). This TCR was sampled from a man aged 18 to 35 who had mild COVID-19 (a few samples of this study predate the infection). Cell type and time point are not known. Here the CDR3 reads CASSRYGQETQYF. DNA for the CDR3: TGTGCCAGCAGCCGTTATGGCCAAGAGACCCAGTACTTC.